This T cell receptor beta chain was identified in a study of blood T cell repertoires in COVID-19. Looked up from germline, CDR1 is PRHDT and CDR2 is FYEKMQ (reference sequence). Unmatched junction bases numbered 2, after V lost 0 bases and J lost 6 bases. This CDR3 has 14 amino acids. In the source study's methods: Amplification with reference gene primers provided the estimates of nucleated cell counts. Repertoires were generated with immunoSEQ multiplex PCR, while TCRdb's copy carries only in-frame clones and drops some. The V and J calls and clone size are taken from that table; D and trimming were inferred from the DNA. The profile shows under 350,000 clones, 65% to 90% of them singletons.

Sequenced material: peripheral blood. The chain joins TRBV13 to TRBJ2-7, with TRBD2 identical over 10 bases. This sequence originates from a human donor in a cohort sampled during active COVID-19. CDR3 protein: CASSLGGTSAEQYF. CDR3 bases: TGTGCCAGCAGCTTAGGGGGGACTAGCGCCGAGCAGTACTTC. The full variable domain, rest sourced from reference TRBV13 and TRBJ2-7, is AAGVIQSPRHLIKEKRETATLKCYPIPRHDTVYWYQQGPGQDPQFLISFYEKMQSDKGSIPDRFSAQQFSDYHSELNMSSLELGDSALYFCASSLGGTSAEQYFGPGTRLTVT.